A selection of T cell receptor beta chains follows, all from one sample in a study of CXCR3-negative and CXCR3-positive naive CD8 T cells. With the 5' RACE reads reprocessed, TCRdb shows one record per CDR3 protein and no DNA. In total, the table holds about 120,000 distinct CDR3 sequences. Source material: naive CXCR3+ CD8+ T cells from blood. These receptors all come from a human donor in good health. Some clones in this sample may be carry-over from other donors' samples. Both conserved end residues are part of each CDR3.

14	TRBV4-1	TRBJ2-5	CASSQTGGQETQYF
14	TRBV6-5	TRBJ2-7	CAASREMTHYEQYF
13	TRBV4-1	TRBJ2-7	CASSHGGHYEQYF
15	TRBV7-9	TRBJ2-3	CASSLALEWTDTQYF
11	TRBV5-4	TRBJ2-5	CASSSWETQYF
15	TRBV7-9	TRBJ2-1	CASSSRLRRDNEQFF
14	TRBV6-5	TRBJ2-7	CASSLLTGVNEQYF
16	TRBV6-5	TRBJ2-7	CASSGTTPSFSYEQYF
14	TRBV7-9	TRBJ2-2	CASSMGVDTGELFF
12	TRBV4-2	TRBJ2-7	CASSVQTYEQYF
13	TRBV28	TRBJ1-6	CASSLGVNSPLHF
13	TRBV9	TRBJ2-7	CASSTNSGYEQYF
16	TRBV12-3/TRBV12-4	TRBJ2-2	CASSDSGQGDTGELFF
15	TRBV29-1	TRBJ2-5	CSAQGGQLYQETQYF
15	TRBV4-3	TRBJ2-7	CASSQDRRGNYEQYF
12	TRBV28	TRBJ2-5	CASGTGDETQYF
14	TRBV20-1	TRBJ2-7	CSARWDRGDYEQYF
14	TRBV6-4	TRBJ2-2	CASSLQGDTGELFF
14	TRBV2	TRBJ2-7	CASSGIGGSGEQYF
15	TRBV20-1	TRBJ2-4	CSANDLAGGGNIQYF
12	TRBV7-2	TRBJ2-5	CASSLGQPTQYF
18	TRBV9	TRBJ2-2	CASSVAREVTRSLGELFF
13	TRBV9	TRBJ2-7	CASSVGMKTEQYF
12	TRBV7-2	TRBJ1-1	CASSYGQGEAFF
15	TRBV5-1	TRBJ2-3	CASSLEPFSTDTQYF
17	TRBV7-3	TRBJ2-1	CASSSPSGMSSYNEQFF
15	TRBV14	TRBJ2-1	CASSQGRDRFNEQFF
13	TRBV12-3/TRBV12-4	TRBJ2-2	CASSIRGTGELFF
18	TRBV7-9	TRBJ2-2	CASSPLGAGLTNTGELFF
19	TRBV4-3	TRBJ2-7	CASSQVALRGGLAGTEQYF
13	TRBV28	TRBJ2-1	CATGTGGQDEQFF
14	TRBV11-1	TRBJ2-7	CASSLGTGYHEQYF
18	TRBV4-1	TRBJ2-6	CASSQEIGKISGANVLTF
13	TRBV7-9	TRBJ2-1	CGGQASSYNEQFF
14	TRBV7-6	TRBJ2-7	CASSPADSSYEQYF